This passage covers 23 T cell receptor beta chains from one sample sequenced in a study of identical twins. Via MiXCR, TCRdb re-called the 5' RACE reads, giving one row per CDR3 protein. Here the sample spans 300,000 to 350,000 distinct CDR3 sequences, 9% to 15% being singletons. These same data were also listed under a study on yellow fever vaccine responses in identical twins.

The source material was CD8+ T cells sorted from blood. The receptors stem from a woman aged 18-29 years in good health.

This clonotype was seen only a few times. The CDR3 spells CASSSSGSPLHF. In DNA, the CDR3 is TGTGCCAGCAGCTCGTCGGGTTCACCCCTCCACTTT. The chain employs TRBV7-9 and TRBJ1-6, with unresolved D. The germline V gene has CDR1 SEHNR and CDR2 FQNEAQ (reference sequence). Trimming took 4 bases from V and 9 from J, leaving 7 bases between them. This CDR3 has 12 residues.

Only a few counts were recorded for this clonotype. CDR3: CASILNHRVRDTEAFF. The CDR3, as DNA: TGTGCCAGCATCTTGAACCACAGGGTGCGGGACACTGAAGCTTTCTTT. This chain joins TRBV6-1 and TRBJ1-1, with D possibly matching TRBD1 (6 bases). Per the germline V gene, CDR1 is MNHNS and CDR2 is SASEGT. The CDR3 loop spans 16 amino acids. Trimming stripped 7 bases from V and 3 bases from J, with 21 bases between.

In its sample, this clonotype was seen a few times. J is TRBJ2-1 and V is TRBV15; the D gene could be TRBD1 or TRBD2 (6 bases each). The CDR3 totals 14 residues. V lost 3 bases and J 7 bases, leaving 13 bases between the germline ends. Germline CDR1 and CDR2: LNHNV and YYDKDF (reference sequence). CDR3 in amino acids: CATSSWGAENEQFF. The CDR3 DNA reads TGTGCCACCAGCAGTTGGGGGGCTGAGAATGAGCAGTTCTTC.

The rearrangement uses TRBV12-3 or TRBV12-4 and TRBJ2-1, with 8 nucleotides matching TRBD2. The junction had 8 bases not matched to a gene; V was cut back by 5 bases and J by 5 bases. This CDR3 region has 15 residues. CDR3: CASSPSGSSHNEQFF. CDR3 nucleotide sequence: TGTGCCAGCAGTCCCAGCGGGAGCTCTCACAATGAGCAGTTCTTC.

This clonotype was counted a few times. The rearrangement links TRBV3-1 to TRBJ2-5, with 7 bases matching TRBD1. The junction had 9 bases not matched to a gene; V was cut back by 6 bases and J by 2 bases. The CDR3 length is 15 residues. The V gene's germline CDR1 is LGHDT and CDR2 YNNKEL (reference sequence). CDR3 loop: CASRNDRAGQETQYF. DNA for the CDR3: TGTGCCAGCAGAAACGACAGGGCGGGTCAAGAGACCCAGTACTTC.

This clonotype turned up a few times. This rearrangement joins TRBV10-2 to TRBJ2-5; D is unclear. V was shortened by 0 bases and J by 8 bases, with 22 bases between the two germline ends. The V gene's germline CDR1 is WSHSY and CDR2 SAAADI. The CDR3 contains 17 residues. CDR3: CASSESQRATASDTQYF. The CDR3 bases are TGCGCCAGCAGTGAGTCACAGAGAGCGACCGCGTCGGATACCCAGTACTTC.

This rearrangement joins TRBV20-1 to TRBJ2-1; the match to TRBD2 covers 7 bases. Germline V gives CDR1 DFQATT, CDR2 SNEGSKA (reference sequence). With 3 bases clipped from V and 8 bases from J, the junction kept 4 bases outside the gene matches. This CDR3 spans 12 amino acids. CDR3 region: CSARPSGDEQFF. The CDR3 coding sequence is TGCAGTGCTAGGCCTAGCGGCGATGAGCAGTTCTTC.

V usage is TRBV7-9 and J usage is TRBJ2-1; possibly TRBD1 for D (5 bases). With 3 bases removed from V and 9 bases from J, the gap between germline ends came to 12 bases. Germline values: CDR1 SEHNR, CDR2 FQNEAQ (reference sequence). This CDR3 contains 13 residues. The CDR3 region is CASSLGLGAEQFF. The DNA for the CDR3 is TGTGCCAGCAGCTTGGGCCTAGGGGCTGAGCAGTTCTTC.

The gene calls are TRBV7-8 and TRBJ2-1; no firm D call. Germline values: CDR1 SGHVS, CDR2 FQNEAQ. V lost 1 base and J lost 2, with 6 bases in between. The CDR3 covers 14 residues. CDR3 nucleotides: TGTGCCAGCAGCTTAGACTCGACCTACAATGAGCAGTTCTTC. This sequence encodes CASSLDSTYNEQFF.

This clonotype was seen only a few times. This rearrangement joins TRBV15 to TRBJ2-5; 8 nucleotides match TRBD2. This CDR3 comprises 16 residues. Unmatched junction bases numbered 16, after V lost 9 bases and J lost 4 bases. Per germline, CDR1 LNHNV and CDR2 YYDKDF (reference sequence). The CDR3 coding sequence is TGTGCCACTCAAGACGTGTTAGCGGGATACCGAGAGACCCAGTACTTC. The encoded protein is CATQDVLAGYRETQYF.

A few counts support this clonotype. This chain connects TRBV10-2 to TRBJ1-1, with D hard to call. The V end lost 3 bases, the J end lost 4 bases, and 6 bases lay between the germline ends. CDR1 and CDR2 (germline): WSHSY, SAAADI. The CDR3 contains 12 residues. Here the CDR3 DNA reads TGCGCCAGCAGTGAATTTGGCACTGAAGCTTTCTTT. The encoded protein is CASSEFGTEAFF.

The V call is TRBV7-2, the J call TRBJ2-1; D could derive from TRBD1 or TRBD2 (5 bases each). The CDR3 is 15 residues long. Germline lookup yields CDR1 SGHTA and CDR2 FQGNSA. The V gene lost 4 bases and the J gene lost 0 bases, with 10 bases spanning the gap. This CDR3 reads CASSYPGRSYNEQFF. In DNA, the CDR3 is TGTGCCAGCAGCTACCCGGGGCGCTCCTACAATGAGCAGTTCTTC.

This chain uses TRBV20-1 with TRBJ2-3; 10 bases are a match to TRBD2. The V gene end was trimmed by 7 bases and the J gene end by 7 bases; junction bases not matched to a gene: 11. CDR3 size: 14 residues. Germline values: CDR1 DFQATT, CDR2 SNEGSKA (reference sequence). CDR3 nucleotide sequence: TGCAGTGTCTCACAAGCGGGAGGGCCGAATACGCAGTATTTT. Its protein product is CSVSQAGGPNTQYF.

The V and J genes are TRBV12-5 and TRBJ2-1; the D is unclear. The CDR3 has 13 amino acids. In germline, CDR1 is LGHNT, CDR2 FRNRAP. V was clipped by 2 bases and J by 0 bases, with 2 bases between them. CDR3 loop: CASGLTSYNEQFF. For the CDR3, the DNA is TGTGCTAGTGGTTTGACCTCCTACAATGAGCAGTTCTTC.

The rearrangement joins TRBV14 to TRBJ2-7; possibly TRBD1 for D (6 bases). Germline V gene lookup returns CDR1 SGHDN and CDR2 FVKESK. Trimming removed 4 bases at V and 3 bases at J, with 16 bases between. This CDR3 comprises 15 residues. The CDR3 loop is CASSLGQSENYEQYF. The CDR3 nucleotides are TGTGCCAGCAGCCTTGGACAGTCGGAGAACTACGAGCAGTACTTC.

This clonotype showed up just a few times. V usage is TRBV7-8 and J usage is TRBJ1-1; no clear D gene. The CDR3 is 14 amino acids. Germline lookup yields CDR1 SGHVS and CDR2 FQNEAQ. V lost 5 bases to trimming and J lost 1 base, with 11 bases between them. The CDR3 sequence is CASSPLRRNTEAFF. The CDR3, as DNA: TGTGCCAGCAGCCCACTTCGCCGGAACACTGAAGCTTTCTTT. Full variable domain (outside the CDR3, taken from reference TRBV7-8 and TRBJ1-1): GAGVSQSPRYKVAKRGQDVALRCDPISGHVSLFWYQQALGQGPEFLTYFQNEAQLDKSGLPSDRFFAERPEGSVSTLKIQRTQQEDSAVYLCASSPLRRNTEAFFGQGTRLTVV.

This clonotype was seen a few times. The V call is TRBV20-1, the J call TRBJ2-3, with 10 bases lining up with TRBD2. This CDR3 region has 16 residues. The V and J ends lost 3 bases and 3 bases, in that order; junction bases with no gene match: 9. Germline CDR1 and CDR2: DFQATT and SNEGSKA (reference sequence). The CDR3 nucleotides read TGCAGTGCTAGGATCAGAGCGGGAGGGCCAACAGATACGCAGTATTTT. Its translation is CSARIRAGGPTDTQYF.

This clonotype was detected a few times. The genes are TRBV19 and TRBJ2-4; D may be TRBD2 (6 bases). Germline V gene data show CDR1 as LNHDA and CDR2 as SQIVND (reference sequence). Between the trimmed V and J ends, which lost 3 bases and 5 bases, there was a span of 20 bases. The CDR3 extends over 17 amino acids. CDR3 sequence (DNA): TGTGCCAGTAGTATGGAGGGACCGCCTCTAAAGGAAAACATTCAGTACTTC. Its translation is CASSMEGPPLKENIQYF.

This chain's CDR3 is CSASSLTGITYEQYF. DNA for the CDR3: TGCAGTGCTAGTTCCCTGACAGGAATAACCTACGAGCAGTACTTC. The V gene is TRBV20-1, the J gene TRBJ2-7; weak D call: TRBD1 (6 bases). Trimming shortened V by 3 bases and J by 2 bases, and 17 bases separated the two germline ends. Germline CDR1 and CDR2: DFQATT and SNEGSKA (reference sequence). The CDR3 is 15 amino acids.

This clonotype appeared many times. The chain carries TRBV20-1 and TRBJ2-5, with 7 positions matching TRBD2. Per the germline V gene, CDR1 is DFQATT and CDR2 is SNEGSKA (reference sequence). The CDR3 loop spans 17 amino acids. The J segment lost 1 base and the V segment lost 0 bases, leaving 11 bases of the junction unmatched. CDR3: CSARDPEILAAQETQYF. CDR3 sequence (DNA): TGCAGTGCTAGAGACCCCGAGATCCTAGCGGCCCAAGAGACCCAGTACTTC.

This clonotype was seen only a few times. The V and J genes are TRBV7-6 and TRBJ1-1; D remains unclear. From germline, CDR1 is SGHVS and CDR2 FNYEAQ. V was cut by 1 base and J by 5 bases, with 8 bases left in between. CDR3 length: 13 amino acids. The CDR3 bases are TGTGCCAGCAGCTTAGGGCGTATTACTGAAGCTTTCTTT. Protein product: CASSLGRITEAFF.

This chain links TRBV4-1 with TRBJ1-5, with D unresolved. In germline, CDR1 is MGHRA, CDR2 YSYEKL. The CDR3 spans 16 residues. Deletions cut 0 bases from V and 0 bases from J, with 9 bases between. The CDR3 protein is CASSQESDYSNQPQHF. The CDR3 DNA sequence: TGCGCCAGCAGCCAAGAATCAGACTATAGCAATCAGCCCCAGCATTTT.

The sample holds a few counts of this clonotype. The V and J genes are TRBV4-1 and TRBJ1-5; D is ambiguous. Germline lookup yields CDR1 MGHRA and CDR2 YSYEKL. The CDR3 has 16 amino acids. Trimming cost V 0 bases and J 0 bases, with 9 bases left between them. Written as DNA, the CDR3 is TGCGCCAGCAGCCAAGAATCCGGGTATAGCAATCAGCCCCAGCATTTT. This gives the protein CASSQESGYSNQPQHF.